This TCR beta chain was identified during a study of blood T cell repertoires in COVID-19. The protocol was immunoSEQ multiplex PCR, while the TCRdb copy is restricted to in-frame clones and leaves out a portion. Of a few hundred thousand clones listed, approximately 89% are singletons. Trimming took off 2 bases at V and 3 bases at J, with 12 bases between the two ends. Germline CDR1 MNHNS, CDR2 SASEGT. The CDR3 totals 15 residues. The gene calls are TRBV6-1 and TRBJ2-3; possibly TRBD1 for D (6 bases). The receptor was isolated from a man aged 35-49 years in a cohort exposed to, infected with or recovered from COVID-19 (not recorded which). What was sequenced was PBMCs or T cells enriched from blood (not recorded which). The CDR3 spells CASSEQGMGTDTQYF. The CDR3 DNA follows: TGTGCCAGCAGTGAACAGGGGATGGGGACAGATACGCAGTATTTT.